This TCR beta chain was identified in a study of a mutant IDH1 vaccine in newly diagnosed glioma. Generated by immunoSEQ multiplex PCR, the TCRdb table keeps only in-frame clones and is missing some. Of roughly 52,000 clones listed, 84% are singletons. On this clone itself: Its target is not known.

Time point noted: week 35, safety follow-up. Alongside topical imiquimod, each dose of vaccine comprised 300 ug of mutant IDH1 20-mer peptide. Trimming took 7 bases from V and 3 from J, leaving 18 bases between them. Per the germline V gene, CDR1 is LGHNT and CDR2 is FRNRAP. This CDR3 has 15 residues. This chain joins TRBV12-5 and TRBJ1-1, with a possible D match to TRBD1 (5 bases). Sequencing was performed on PBMCs, taken from a glioma patient whose treatment included an IDH1 peptide vaccine. This receptor was identified in a young woman with glioma. The CDR3 reads CASAERGDTDTEAFF. The CDR3 DNA follows: TGTGCTAGTGCAGAGCGGGGGGATACAGACACTGAAGCTTTCTTT.